This entry concerns a single TCR beta chain. Its cognate antigen is unknown. This sample is part of a study of CXCR3-negative and CXCR3-positive naive CD8 T cells. The CD45RO-CCR7+CD27+CD95- phenotype denoted naive CD8+ T cells. All TRB cDNA libraries came from 5' RACE performed with UMI labels. TCRdb re-called the 5' RACE reads and shows each CDR3 protein once, DNA omitted. The sample table sets out about 150,000 distinct CDR3 sequences. Findings and limits, study-wide: TRB CDR3s were more hydrophobic in CXCR3-positive than in CXCR3-negative naive cells.

The germline V gene encodes CDR1 SGHDN and CDR2 FVKESK. The CDR3 totals 16 residues. The gene calls are TRBV14 and TRBJ2-2; with no DNA, the TCRdb D assignment of TRBD1 cannot be verified. The sequence was collected from a human donor in good health. Some clones in this sample may be carry-over from other donors' samples. The sequencing sample was made of naive CXCR3+ CD8+ T cells from blood. Sample subset: CD45RO-CCR7+CD27+CD95- naive CD8+ T cells expressing CXCR3 (TNR3+). The CDR3 protein is CASSQVGAGTTGELFF.